Presented here are 18 T cell receptor beta chains from one specimen sequenced in a study of T cells of healthy individuals. Each CDR3 protein gets one entry after TCRdb re-called the 5' RACE reads with MiXCR. The profile shows 85,000 to 100,000 distinct CDR3 sequences, roughly 15% of them singletons. The receptors stem from a human donor in good health.

This clonotype was observed a handful of times. This chain links TRBV6-5 with TRBJ1-5; D call uncertain. V was trimmed by 0 bases and J by 1 base, leaving 4 bases between them. The germline V gene has CDR1 MNHEY and CDR2 SVGAGI. The CDR3 runs 14 residues. The DNA of the CDR3 is TGTGCCAGCAGTTACTCTCGGAGCAATCAGCCCCAGCATTTT. Translation: CASSYSRSNQPQHF.

The chain links TRBV27 to TRBJ2-7; perhaps TRBD1 as D (6 bases). V was cut by 3 bases and J by 3 bases, with 9 bases left in between. This CDR3 spans 13 amino acids. Germline V gene data show CDR1 as MNHEY and CDR2 as SMNVEV (reference sequence). The CDR3 protein is CASSFRGVYEQYF. CDR3 sequence (DNA): TGTGCCAGCAGTTTCAGGGGAGTCTACGAGCAGTACTTC.

This clonotype appeared many times. V and J are TRBV7-2 and TRBJ1-6; 7 bases are a match to TRBD1. This CDR3 contains 15 residues. The junction had 10 bases not matched to a gene; V was cut back by 5 bases and J by 9 bases. Germline loops: CDR1 SGHTA, CDR2 FQGNSA. CDR3 loop: CASSAREGASSPLHF. Here the CDR3 DNA reads TGTGCCAGCAGCGCAAGGGAGGGGGCGAGTTCACCCCTCCACTTT.

This sequence joins TRBV28 and TRBJ2-7; D gene ambiguous. Germline-derived CDR1 and CDR2 are MDHEN and SYDVKM. Trimming stripped 2 bases from V and 12 bases from J, with 14 bases between. The CDR3 runs 12 residues. CDR3 region: CASSLPHGLRYF. The CDR3 bases are TGTGCCAGCAGTTTACCCCACGGGCTCCGGTACTTC.

This clonotype has a single count. The chain has TRBV7-3 and TRBJ2-5; D may be TRBD2 (6 bases). Germline lookup yields CDR1 SGHTA and CDR2 FQGTGA. CDR3 size: 14 residues. Trimming left V 2 bases short and J 3 bases short, with 10 bases between. In DNA, the CDR3 is TGTGCCAGCAGCTTAGGAGGGACGGAAGAGACCCAGTACTTC. This codes for CASSLGGTEETQYF.

This clonotype was counted a few times. The J gene is TRBJ1-1, the V gene TRBV7-2; D gene uncertain. CDR3 length equals 14 residues. The V end lost 4 bases, the J end lost 5 bases, and 14 bases lay between the germline ends. Germline V gene sequence: CDR1 SGHTA, CDR2 FQGNSA. The CDR3 protein is CASSWRSVTTEAFF. The CDR3 DNA is TGTGCCAGCAGCTGGAGGTCCGTAACTACTGAAGCTTTCTTT.

This clonotype came up once. The chain links TRBV6-5 to TRBJ1-4; a weak D match, TRBD1 (5 bases). V was pared by 5 bases and J by 7 bases, with 17 bases between. This CDR3 contains 15 residues. CDR1 is MNHEY and CDR2 is SVGAGI in the germline V gene. CDR3 nucleotide sequence: TGTGCCAGCAGTCCCCTAGACAGAAGGGGTGAAAAACTGTTTTTT. Residues: CASSPLDRRGEKLFF.

This clonotype has a count of ten or more. This chain joins TRBV6-2 or TRBV6-3 and TRBJ1-5, with D perhaps matching TRBD1 (5 bases). The CDR3 loop spans 15 amino acids. From germline, CDR1 is MNHEY and CDR2 SVGEGT. V lost 6 bases and J lost 5, with 17 bases in between. Here the CDR3 DNA reads TGTGCCAGCAGAACCATGACAGAGCGAGATCAGCCCCAGCATTTT. It yields the protein CASRTMTERDQPQHF.

Comment on this clonotype: Just one base apart from a much larger clone, this may be a read error. This chain links TRBV6-5 with TRBJ1-1; 8 positions agree with TRBD1. Per germline, CDR1 MNHEY and CDR2 SVGAGI. The CDR3 extends over 18 amino acids. The CDR3 spells CASSYRPSGGTGWTEALF. The CDR3 DNA sequence: TGTGCCAGCAGTTACCGACCCTCCGGAGGGACAGGTTGGACTGAAGCTTTGTTT.

The V call is TRBV6-1, the J call TRBJ1-3; 9 nucleotides agree with TRBD1. CDR3 length: 14 amino acids. V shed 8 bases, J shed 6 bases, and the junction held 8 bases outside the gene matches. Germline lookup yields CDR1 MNHNS and CDR2 SASEGT. This chain's CDR3 is CASGRDRVVNTIYF. The DNA of the CDR3 is TGTGCCAGCGGCCGGGACAGGGTCGTAAACACCATATATTTT.

This clonotype has at least ten counts. This chain links TRBV6-1 with TRBJ2-7, with D perhaps assigned TRBD1 or TRBD2 (7 bases each). With 5 bases removed from V and 2 bases from J, the gap between germline ends came to 19 bases. The CDR3 consists of 16 residues. CDR1 MNHNS and CDR2 SASEGT come from the germline V gene. CDR3 sequence: CASSPPGQGGAYEQYF. The CDR3 nucleotides read TGTGCCAGCAGTCCCCCCGGGCAGGGGGGGGCCTACGAGCAGTACTTC.

V and J are TRBV6-6 and TRBJ2-2; D call uncertain. Germline loops: CDR1 MNHNY, CDR2 SVGAGI (reference sequence). V was shortened by 2 bases and J by 6 bases, with 10 bases between the two germline ends. The CDR3 length is 14 residues. The CDR3 DNA reads as TGTGCCAGCAGTTACAGGTTCTCTGCCGGGGAGCTGTTTTTT. Amino acids: CASSYRFSAGELFF.

Many counts were recorded for this clonotype. The chain uses TRBV20-1 and TRBJ1-1, with D unclear. This CDR3 spans 12 amino acids. Per the germline V gene, CDR1 is DFQATT and CDR2 is SNEGSKA (reference sequence). V lost 8 bases and J lost 7, with 17 bases in between. The CDR3 here is CSTPGRSFEAFF. CDR3 bases: TGCAGTACTCCGGGCCGATCCTTTGAAGCTTTCTTT.

This clonotype showed up just a few times. This sequence joins TRBV7-9 and TRBJ2-5; 7 nucleotides line up with TRBD2. CDR1 SEHNR and CDR2 FQNEAQ come from the germline V gene (reference sequence). Trimming took 6 bases from V and 5 from J; bases not matched to a gene: 9. The CDR3 covers 14 residues. The CDR3 region has the DNA TGTGCCAGCAGAAAAGGGGAGGGTCAGGAGACCCAGTACTTC. Translated, it gives CASRKGEGQETQYF.

The table lists this clonotype with a few counts. The chain employs TRBV2 and TRBJ2-3; possibly TRBD1 or TRBD2 for D (5 bases each). The CDR3 contains 15 residues. The germline CDR1 and CDR2 sequences are SNHLY and FYNNEI. Trimming removed 1 base from V and 3 bases from J, with 11 bases in between. The CDR3 spells CASSEVGTPTDTQYF. The CDR3 DNA sequence: TGTGCCAGCAGTGAAGTCGGGACCCCAACAGATACGCAGTATTTT. The full variable domain, in which reference TRBV2 and TRBJ2-3 provide the parts outside the CDR3, is EPEVTQTPSHQVTQMGQEVILRCVPISNHLYFYWYRQILGQKVEFLVSFYNNEISEKSEIFDDQFSVERPDGSNFTLKIRSTKLEDSAMYFCASSEVGTPTDTQYFGPGTRLTVL.

The V call is TRBV28, the J call TRBJ2-5; a possible D gene is TRBD2 (6 bases). The length of the CDR3 is 13 residues. CDR1 and CDR2 (germline): MDHEN, SYDVKM. Trimming removed 11 bases at V and 6 bases at J, with 19 bases between. The CDR3 spells CASCGAGRKTQYF. In DNA form, the CDR3 reads TGTGCCTCTTGCGGGGCGGGAAGGAAGACCCAGTACTTC. Based on the CDR3 plus reference TRBV28 and TRBJ2-5, the full variable domain is DVKVTQSSRYLVKRTGEKVFLECVQDMDHENMFWYRQDPGLGLRLIYFSYDVKMKEKGDIPEGYSVSREKKERFSLILESASTNQTSMYLCASCGAGRKTQYFGPGTRLLVL.

This clonotype occurred a few times. This sequence joins TRBV20-1 and TRBJ2-3; no definite D call. The germline gives CDR1 DFQATT, CDR2 SNEGSKA (reference sequence). The CDR3 runs 13 residues. V was clipped by 0 bases and J by 6 bases, with 10 bases between them. CDR3 nucleotide sequence: TGCAGTGCTAGAGATCCATTGCTTGATACGCAGTATTTT. Translation gives CSARDPLLDTQYF.

The V call is TRBV28, the J call TRBJ2-2; D not certain. The CDR3 consists of 12 residues. With 1 base removed from V and 6 bases from J, the gap between germline ends came to 3 bases. The germline V gene encodes CDR1 MDHEN and CDR2 SYDVKM. The CDR3 reads CASSLYSGELFF. CDR3 DNA sequence: TGTGCCAGCAGTTTATATTCCGGGGAGCTGTTTTTT. Drawing the rest from reference TRBV28 and TRBJ2-2, the complete variable domain is DVKVTQSSRYLVKRTGEKVFLECVQDMDHENMFWYRQDPGLGLRLIYFSYDVKMKEKGDIPEGYSVSREKKERFSLILESASTNQTSMYLCASSLYSGELFFGEGSRLTVL.